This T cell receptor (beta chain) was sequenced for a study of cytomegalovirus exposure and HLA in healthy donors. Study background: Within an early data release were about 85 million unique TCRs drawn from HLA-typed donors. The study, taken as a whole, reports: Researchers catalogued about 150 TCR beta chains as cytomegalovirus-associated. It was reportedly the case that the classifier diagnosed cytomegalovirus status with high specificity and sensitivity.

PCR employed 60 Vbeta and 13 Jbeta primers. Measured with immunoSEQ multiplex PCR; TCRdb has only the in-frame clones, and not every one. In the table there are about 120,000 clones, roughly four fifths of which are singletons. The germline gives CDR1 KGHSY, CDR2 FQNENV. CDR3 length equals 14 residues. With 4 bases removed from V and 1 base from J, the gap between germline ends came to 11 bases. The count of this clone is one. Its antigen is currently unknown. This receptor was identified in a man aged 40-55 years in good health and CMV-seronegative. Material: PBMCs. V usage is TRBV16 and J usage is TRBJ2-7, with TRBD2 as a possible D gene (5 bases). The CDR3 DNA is TGTGCCAGCAGCCGGCTGAGGGAGTCCTACGAGCAGTACTTC. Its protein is CASSRLRESYEQYF.